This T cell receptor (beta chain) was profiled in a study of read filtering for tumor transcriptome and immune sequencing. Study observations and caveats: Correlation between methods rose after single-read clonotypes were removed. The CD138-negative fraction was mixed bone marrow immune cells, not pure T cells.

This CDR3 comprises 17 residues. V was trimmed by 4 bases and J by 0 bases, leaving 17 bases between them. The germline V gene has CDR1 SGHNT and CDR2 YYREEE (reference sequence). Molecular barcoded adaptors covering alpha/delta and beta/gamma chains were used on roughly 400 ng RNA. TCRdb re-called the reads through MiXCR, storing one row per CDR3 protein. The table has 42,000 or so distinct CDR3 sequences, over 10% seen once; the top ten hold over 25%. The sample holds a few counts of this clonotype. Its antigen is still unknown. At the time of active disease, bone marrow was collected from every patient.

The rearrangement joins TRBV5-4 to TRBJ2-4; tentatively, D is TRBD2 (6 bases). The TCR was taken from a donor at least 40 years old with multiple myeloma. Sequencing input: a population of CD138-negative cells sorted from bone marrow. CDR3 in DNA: TGTGCCAGCAGCCCCCCACCTAGCGCCGAAGCCAAAAACATTCAGTACTTC. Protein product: CASSPPPSAEAKNIQYF.